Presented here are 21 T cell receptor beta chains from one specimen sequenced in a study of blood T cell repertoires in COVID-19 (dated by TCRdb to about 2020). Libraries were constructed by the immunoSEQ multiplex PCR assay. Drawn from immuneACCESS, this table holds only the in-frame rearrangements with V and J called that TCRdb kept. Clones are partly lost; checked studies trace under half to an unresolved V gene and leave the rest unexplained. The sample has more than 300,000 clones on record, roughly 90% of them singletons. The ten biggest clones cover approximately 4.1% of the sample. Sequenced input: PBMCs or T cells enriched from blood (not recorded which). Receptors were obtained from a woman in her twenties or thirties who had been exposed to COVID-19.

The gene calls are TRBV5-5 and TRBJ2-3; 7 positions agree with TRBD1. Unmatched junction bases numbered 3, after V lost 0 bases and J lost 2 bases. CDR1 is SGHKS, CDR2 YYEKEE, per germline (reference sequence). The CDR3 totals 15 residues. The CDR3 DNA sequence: TGTGCCAGCAGCTTGGGGGACAGAGCCACAGATACGCAGTATTTT. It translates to CASSLGDRATDTQYF.

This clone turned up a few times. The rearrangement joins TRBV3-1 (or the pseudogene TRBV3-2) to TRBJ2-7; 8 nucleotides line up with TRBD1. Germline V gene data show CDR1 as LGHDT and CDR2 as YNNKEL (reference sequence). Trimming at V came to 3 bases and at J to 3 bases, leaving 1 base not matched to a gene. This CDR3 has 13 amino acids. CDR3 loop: CASSQTGDYEQYF. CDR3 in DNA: TGTGCCAGCAGCCAGACAGGGGACTACGAGCAGTACTTC.

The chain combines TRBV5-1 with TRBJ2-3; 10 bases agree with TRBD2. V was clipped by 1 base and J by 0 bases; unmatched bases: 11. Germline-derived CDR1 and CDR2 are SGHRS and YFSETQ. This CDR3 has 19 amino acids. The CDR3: CASSLIAGGYNPSTDTQYF. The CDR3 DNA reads TGCGCCAGCAGCTTGATAGCGGGGGGCTACAATCCTAGCACAGATACGCAGTATTTT. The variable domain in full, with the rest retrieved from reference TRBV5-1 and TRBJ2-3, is KAGVTQTPRYLIKTRGQQVTLSCSPISGHRSVSWYQQTPGQGLQFLFEYFSETQRNKGNFPGRFSGRQFSNSRSEMNVSTLELGDSALYLCASSLIAGGYNPSTDTQYFGPGTRLTVL.

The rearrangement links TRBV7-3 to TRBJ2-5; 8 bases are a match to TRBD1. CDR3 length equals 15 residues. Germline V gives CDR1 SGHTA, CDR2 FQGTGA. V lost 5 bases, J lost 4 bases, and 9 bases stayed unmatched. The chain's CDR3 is CASSRTPGTGETQYF. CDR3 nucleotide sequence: TGTGCCAGCAGCCGTACCCCCGGGACAGGAGAGACCCAGTACTTC. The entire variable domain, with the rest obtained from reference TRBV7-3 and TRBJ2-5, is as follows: GAGVSQTPSNKVTEKGKYVELRCDPISGHTALYWYRQSLGQGPEFLIYFQGTGAADDSGLPNDRFFAVRPEGSVSTLKIQRTERGDSAVYLCASSRTPGTGETQYFGPGTRLLVL.

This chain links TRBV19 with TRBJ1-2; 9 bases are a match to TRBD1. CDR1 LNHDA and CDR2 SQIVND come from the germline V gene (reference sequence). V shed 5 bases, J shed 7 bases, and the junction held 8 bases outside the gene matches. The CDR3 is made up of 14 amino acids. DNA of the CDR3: TGTGCCAGTAGTGGTCCGGGACAGGGATTTGGCTACACCTTC. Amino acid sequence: CASSGPGQGFGYTF.

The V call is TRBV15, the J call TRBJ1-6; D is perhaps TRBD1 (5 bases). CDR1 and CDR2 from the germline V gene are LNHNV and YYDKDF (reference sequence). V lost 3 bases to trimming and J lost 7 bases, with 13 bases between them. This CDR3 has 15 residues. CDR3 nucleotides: TGTGCCACCAGCAGGCGACAGAGTTCGAATTCACCCCTCCACTTT. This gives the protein CATSRRQSSNSPLHF.

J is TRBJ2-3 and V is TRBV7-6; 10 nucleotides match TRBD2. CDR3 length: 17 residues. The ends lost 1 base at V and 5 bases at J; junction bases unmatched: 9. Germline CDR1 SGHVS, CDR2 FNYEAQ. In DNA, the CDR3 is TGTGCCAGCAGCTTAGAAGCGGGGGGGCTCGGTGGAGATACGCAGTATTTT. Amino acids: CASSLEAGGLGGDTQYF.

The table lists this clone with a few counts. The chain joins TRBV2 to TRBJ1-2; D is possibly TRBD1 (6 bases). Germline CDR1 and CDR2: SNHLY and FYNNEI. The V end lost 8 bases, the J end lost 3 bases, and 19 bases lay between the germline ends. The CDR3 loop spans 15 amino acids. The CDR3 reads CASEGDRTLHYGYTF. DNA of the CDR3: TGTGCCAGCGAGGGGGACCGAACCCTCCACTATGGCTACACCTTC.

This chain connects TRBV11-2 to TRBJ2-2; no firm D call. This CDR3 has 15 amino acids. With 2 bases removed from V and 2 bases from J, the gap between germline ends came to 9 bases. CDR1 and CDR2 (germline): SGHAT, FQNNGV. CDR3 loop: CASSLYNSNTGELFF. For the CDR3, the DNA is TGTGCCAGCAGCTTATACAACAGCAACACCGGGGAGCTGTTTTTT.

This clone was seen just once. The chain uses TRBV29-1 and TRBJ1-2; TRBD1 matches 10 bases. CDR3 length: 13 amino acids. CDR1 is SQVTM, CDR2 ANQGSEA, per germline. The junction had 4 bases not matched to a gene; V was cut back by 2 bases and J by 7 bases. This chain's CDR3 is CSVERDRGRGYTF. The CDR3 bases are TGCAGCGTTGAAAGGGACAGGGGACGTGGCTACACCTTC.

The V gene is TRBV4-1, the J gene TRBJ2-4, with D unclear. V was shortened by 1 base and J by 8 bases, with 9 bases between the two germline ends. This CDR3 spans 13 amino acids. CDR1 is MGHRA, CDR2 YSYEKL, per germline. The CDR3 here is CASSQALSYIQYF. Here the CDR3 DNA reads TGCGCCAGCAGCCAAGCTCTTAGCTACATTCAGTACTTC.

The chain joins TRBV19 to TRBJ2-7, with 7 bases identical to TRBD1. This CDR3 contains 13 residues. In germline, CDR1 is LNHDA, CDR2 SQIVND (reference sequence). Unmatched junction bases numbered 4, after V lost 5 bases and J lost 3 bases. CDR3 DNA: TGTGCCAGTAGTTACAGGGGACGCTACGAGCAGTACTTC. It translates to CASSYRGRYEQYF.

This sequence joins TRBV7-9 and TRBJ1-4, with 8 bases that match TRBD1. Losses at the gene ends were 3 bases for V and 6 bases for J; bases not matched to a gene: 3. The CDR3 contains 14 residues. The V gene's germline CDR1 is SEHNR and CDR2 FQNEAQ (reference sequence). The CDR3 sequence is CASSFTGGDEKLFF. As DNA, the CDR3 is TGTGCCAGCAGCTTCACAGGGGGAGATGAAAAACTGTTTTTT.

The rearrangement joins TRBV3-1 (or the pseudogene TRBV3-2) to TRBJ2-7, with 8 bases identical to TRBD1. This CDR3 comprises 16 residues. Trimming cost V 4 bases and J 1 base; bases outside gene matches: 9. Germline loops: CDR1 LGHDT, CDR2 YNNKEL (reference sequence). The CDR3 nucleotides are TGTGCCAGCAGCCCCGAAGGTTGGACAGGGTCCTACGAGCAGTACTTC. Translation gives CASSPEGWTGSYEQYF.

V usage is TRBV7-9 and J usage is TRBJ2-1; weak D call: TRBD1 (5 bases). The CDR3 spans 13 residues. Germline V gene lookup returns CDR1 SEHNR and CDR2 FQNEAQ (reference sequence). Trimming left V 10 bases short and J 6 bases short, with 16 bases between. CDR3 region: CAITLVDSNEQFF. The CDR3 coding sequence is TGTGCCATAACCCTCGTTGACAGCAATGAGCAGTTCTTC.

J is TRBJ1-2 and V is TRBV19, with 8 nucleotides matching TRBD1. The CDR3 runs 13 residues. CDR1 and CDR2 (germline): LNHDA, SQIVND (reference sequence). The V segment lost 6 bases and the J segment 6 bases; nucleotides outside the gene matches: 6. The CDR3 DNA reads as TGTGCCAGTAGCTTAGGACAGGGCCATGGCTACACCTTC. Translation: CASSLGQGHGYTF.

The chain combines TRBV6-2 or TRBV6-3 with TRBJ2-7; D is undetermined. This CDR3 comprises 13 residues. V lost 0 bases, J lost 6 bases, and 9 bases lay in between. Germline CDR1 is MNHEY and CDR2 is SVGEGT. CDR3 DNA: TGTGCCAGCAGTTACTCGTTGGGCCTCGAGCAGTACTTC. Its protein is CASSYSLGLEQYF.

DNA for the CDR3: TGTGCCTCGGGACAGGCTTACCAAGAGACCCAGTACTTC. It translates to CASGQAYQETQYF. J is TRBJ2-5 and V is TRBV12-3 or TRBV12-4, with 8 bases identical to TRBD1. The V gene end was trimmed by 11 bases and the J gene end by 0 bases; junction bases not matched to a gene: 5. This CDR3 comprises 13 residues.

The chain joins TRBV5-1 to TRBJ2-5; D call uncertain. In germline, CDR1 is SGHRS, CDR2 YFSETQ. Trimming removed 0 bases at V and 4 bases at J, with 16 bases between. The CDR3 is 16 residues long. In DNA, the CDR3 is TGCGCCAGCAGCTTGGCCAACAGCTCATTGAGAGAGACCCAGTACTTC. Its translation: CASSLANSSLRETQYF.

CDR3 protein: CASSQERRGAGAFNEKLFF. The CDR3 DNA reads as TGTGCCAGCAGCCAAGAAAGGCGGGGAGCCGGAGCCTTTAATGAAAAACTGTTTTTT. The chain uses TRBV3-1 (or the pseudogene TRBV3-2) and TRBJ1-4, with D hard to call. V was clipped by 0 bases and J by 4 bases, with 21 bases between them. This CDR3 is built from 19 residues. CDR1 and CDR2 (germline): LGHDT, YNNKEL (reference sequence).

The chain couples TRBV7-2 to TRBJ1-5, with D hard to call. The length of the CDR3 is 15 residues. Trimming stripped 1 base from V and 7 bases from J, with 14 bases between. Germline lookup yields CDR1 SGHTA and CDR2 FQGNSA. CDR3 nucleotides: TGTGCCAGCAGCTTAGAGGTCGGGGTAGGACAGCCCCAGCATTTT. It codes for CASSLEVGVGQPQHF.